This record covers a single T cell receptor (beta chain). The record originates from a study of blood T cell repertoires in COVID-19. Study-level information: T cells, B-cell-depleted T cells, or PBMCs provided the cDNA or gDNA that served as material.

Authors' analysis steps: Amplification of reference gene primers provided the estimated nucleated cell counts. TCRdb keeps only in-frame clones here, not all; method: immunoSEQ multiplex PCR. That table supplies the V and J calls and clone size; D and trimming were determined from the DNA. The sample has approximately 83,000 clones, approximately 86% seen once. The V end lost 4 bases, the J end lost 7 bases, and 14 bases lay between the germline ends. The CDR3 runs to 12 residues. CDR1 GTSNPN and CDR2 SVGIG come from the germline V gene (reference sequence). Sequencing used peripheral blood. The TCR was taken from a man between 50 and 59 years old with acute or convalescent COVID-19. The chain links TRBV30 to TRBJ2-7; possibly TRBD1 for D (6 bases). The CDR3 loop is CAWTPSGTEQYF. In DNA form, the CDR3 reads TGTGCCTGGACCCCCTCCGGGACAGAGCAGTACTTC.